This T cell receptor beta chain is from a study of CD8+CD57+ T cells in acquired aplastic anemia. Study details: The sorted CD4+ and CD8+ cells yielded an average around 3 ug of DNA. Study findings and constraints: The same twenty-nine CD8+ CDR3 sequences occurred in patients and in controls.

Trimming removed 8 bases at V and 8 bases at J, with 18 bases between. This CDR3 has 14 amino acids. CDR1 and CDR2 from the germline V gene are SNHLY and FYNNEI. TCR beta VDJ combinations and CDR3 sequences were profiled from genomic DNA. One entry per CDR3 protein results from TCRdb running MiXCR on the reads. The sample lists approximately 300,000 distinct CDR3 sequences; 56% were seen once. For this clonotype: No antigen is known for it.

Patients picked for sequencing had shown CD8+CD57+ cell expansion detected by flow cytometry. J is TRBJ1-4 and V is TRBV2; D is unresolved. The sequenced sample consisted of sorted CD4+, CD8+, or CD8+CD57+ T cells (not recorded which) from PBMCs. The clonotype originates from a human donor with aplastic anemia. In DNA, the CDR3 is TGTGCCAGCGCCGGACGGGGAATCGGAGAAAAACTGTTTTTT. It codes for CASAGRGIGEKLFF.